These T cell receptor beta chains were read from a single sample in a study of sequential checkpoint blockade in melanoma. Clones were read by immunoSEQ multiplex PCR, and TCRdb kept only the in-frame ones, dropping some. The table records 6,200 or so clones, less than 20% of them present only once. The sequencing used tumor tissue (inferred from file names), collected from a patient given nivolumab and ipilimumab in sequence. These receptors all stem from a human donor with melanoma. Both conserved end residues are part of each CDR3. Fields, in order: D gene, V gene, CDR3 length, clone size, J gene, CDR3 protein, CDR3 DNA. D genes are given only for firm matches. Rows may omit the clone size; those that give it use once, few, many or a size class.

TRBD2	TRBV28	16	few	TRBJ2-1	CASSLWGLAGAVEQFF	TGTGCCAGCAGTTTATGGGGACTAGCGGGGGCAGTTGAGCAGTTCTTC
NA	TRBV11-3	15	many	TRBJ1-1	CASSLGATGNTEAFF	TGTGCCAGCAGCTTAGGGGCGACAGGGAACACTGAAGCTTTCTTT
TRBD1	TRBV18	15	NA	TRBJ2-1	CASSVAGQVFHEQFF	TGTGCCAGCTCAGTCGCGGGACAGGTCTTCCATGAGCAGTTCTTC
NA	TRBV6-8	12	NA	TRBJ1-4	CASREGWGKLFF	TGTGCCAGCAGGGAGGGTTGGGGAAAACTGTTTTTT
NA	TRBV14	15	NA	TRBJ2-5	CASSQGYRVWETQYF	TGTGCCAGCAGCCAAGGTTACAGGGTATGGGAGACCCAGTACTTC
NA	TRBV6-8	15	medium-sized	TRBJ1-1	CASSVGTGKDTEAFF	TGTGCCAGCAGTGTGGGAACAGGGAAAGACACTGAAGCTTTCTTT
NA	TRBV30	15	few	TRBJ2-3	CAWSRGASGGDTQYF	TGTGCCTGGAGCCGGGGGGCTAGCGGAGGGGATACGCAGTATTTT
NA	TRBV11-3	15	many	TRBJ1-2	CASSFPTARAAGYTF	TGTGCCAGCAGCTTTCCGACTGCCAGGGCCGCCGGCTACACCTTC
NA	TRBV6-8	12	NA	TRBJ2-1	CASSKYHNEQFF	TGTGCCAGCAGCAAATACCACAATGAGCAGTTCTTC
TRBD1	TRBV10-3	15	NA	TRBJ2-5	CAISESDRGPETQYF	TGTGCCATCAGTGAGTCGGACAGGGGGCCAGAGACCCAGTACTTC
NA	TRBV7-8	13	few	TRBJ1-3	CASQEGSGNTIYF	TGTGCCAGTCAGGAGGGTTCTGGAAACACCATATATTTT
NA	TRBV11-3	14	NA	TRBJ2-5	CASSLITGQQTQYF	TGTGCCAGCAGCTTAATTACCGGGCAGCAGACCCAGTACTTC
TRBD2	TRBV6-8	15	NA	TRBJ2-3	CASSLLAGDTDTQYF	TGTGCCAGCAGTTTACTAGCGGGGGACACAGATACGCAGTATTTT
TRBD2	TRBV18	15	NA	TRBJ2-1	CASSELAGGTNEQFF	TGTGCCAGCTCAGAACTAGCGGGGGGGACCAATGAGCAGTTCTTC
TRBD2	TRBV11-3	15	many	TRBJ2-5	CASSLGTGGAETQYF	TGTGCCAGCAGCTTAGGAACGGGGGGGGCAGAGACCCAGTACTTC
NA	TRBV11-3	16	NA	TRBJ1-5	CASSLEEGYSNQPQHF	TGTGCCAGCAGCTTAGAGGAGGGTTATAGCAATCAGCCCCAGCATTTT
TRBD1	TRBV11-3	14	few	TRBJ1-2	CASSLRDDRVGYTF	TGTGCCAGCAGCTTAAGGGACGACAGGGTCGGCTACACCTTC
NA	TRBV29-1	14	NA	TRBJ1-4	CSVEVRGPGEKLFF	TGCAGCGTTGAAGTCCGGGGGCCGGGTGAAAAACTGTTTTTT
TRBD2	TRBV4-1	18	NA	TRBJ2-7	CASSQDLTSGGHQYEQYF	TGCGCCAGCAGCCAAGATCTTACTAGCGGGGGGCACCAGTACGAGCAGTACTTC
NA	TRBV28	14	NA	TRBJ1-6	CASAVVYYNSPLHF	TGTGCCAGCGCGGTTGTTTATTATAATTCACCCCTCCACTTT
NA	TRBV23-1	13	few	TRBJ2-4	CASSLEKANIQYF	TGCGCCAGCAGCTTGGAAAAGGCGAACATTCAGTACTTC
NA	TRBV30	14	few	TRBJ1-1	CAWSVGPPWTEAFF	TGTGCCTGGAGTGTAGGTCCTCCTTGGACTGAAGCTTTCTTT
NA	TRBV11-3	14	NA	TRBJ2-1	CASRNSGTSYEQFF	TGTGCCAGCCGGAACTCCGGGACATCCTATGAGCAGTTCTTC
NA	TRBV11-3	15	many	TRBJ1-5	CASSLWDTSNQPQHF	TGTGCCAGCAGCTTGTGGGACACAAGCAATCAGCCCCAGCATTTT
NA	TRBV10-2	15	NA	TRBJ2-2	CASSMQGTRGGELFF	TGCGCCAGCAGTATGCAGGGTACTCGCGGCGGGGAGCTGTTTTTT
TRBD1	TRBV11-3	17	medium-sized	TRBJ2-1	CASSLTPGTGGFNEQFF	TGTGCCAGCAGCTTAACCCCGGGGACAGGGGGATTCAATGAGCAGTTCTTC
TRBD2	TRBV6-8	16	NA	TRBJ2-7	CASSDWTSGGSYEQYF	TGTGCCAGCAGCGACTGGACTAGCGGGGGCTCCTACGAGCAGTACTTC
TRBD2	TRBV23-1	15	many	TRBJ2-3	CASSPSGGATDTQYF	TGCGCCAGCAGCCCCAGCGGGGGGGCGACAGATACGCAGTATTTT
NA	TRBV11-3	16	few	TRBJ2-3	CASISPPPGPPDTQYF	TGTGCCAGCATCTCCCCGCCCCCGGGGCCGCCAGATACGCAGTATTTT
NA	TRBV10-2	13	NA	TRBJ1-1	CASRAGGNTEAFF	TGCGCCAGCAGGGCAGGCGGGAACACTGAAGCTTTCTTT
NA	TRBV6-8	14	few	TRBJ2-2	CASTKTGGGGELFF	TGTGCCAGCACCAAGACAGGAGGGGGCGGGGAGCTGTTTTTT
NA	TRBV9	15	medium-sized	TRBJ1-1	CASSASGTLNTEAFF	TGTGCCAGCAGCGCCTCCGGGACCTTGAACACTGAAGCTTTCTTT
TRBD2	TRBV18	19	NA	TRBJ2-1	CASSPLTSGGADSWDEQFF	TGTGCCAGCTCACCCCTAACTAGCGGGGGGGCCGACTCGTGGGATGAGCAGTTCTTC
TRBD1	TRBV5-1	15	NA	TRBJ1-1	CASSLETGSNTEAFF	TGCGCCAGCAGCTTGGAGACAGGGTCGAACACTGAAGCTTTCTTT
NA	TRBV6-8	15	many	TRBJ1-4	CASSQNLGNGEKLFF	TGTGCCAGCAGTCAAAACCTGGGGAATGGTGAAAAACTGTTTTTT
NA	TRBV6-8	13	NA	TRBJ1-5	CASTAQGHQPQHF	TGTGCCAGCACCGCCCAGGGGCATCAGCCCCAGCATTTT
NA	TRBV19	13	NA	TRBJ1-2	CASSMRQGRYYTF	TGTGCCAGTAGTATGAGGCAGGGGAGATACTACACCTTC
NA	TRBV9	12	few	TRBJ2-7	CASMLEGGEQYF	TGTGCCAGCATGCTCGAGGGAGGCGAGCAGTACTTC
NA	TRBV12-2	14	few	TRBJ2-7	CATTTGGFDLEQYF	TGTGCCACTACGACGGGGGGTTTTGATCTCGAGCAGTACTTC
NA	TRBV11-3	14	NA	TRBJ2-1	CASSPLWGLDEQFF	TGTGCCAGCAGCCCTCTTTGGGGCCTCGATGAGCAGTTCTTC
TRBD1	TRBV6-8	14	NA	TRBJ2-1	CASSYSGQGNEQFF	TGTGCCAGCAGTTACTCCGGACAGGGTAATGAGCAGTTCTTC
NA	TRBV19	15	NA	TRBJ2-5	CASSSGQTYQETQYF	TGTGCCAGTAGTTCCGGTCAAACGTACCAAGAGACCCAGTACTTC
NA	TRBV30	13	medium-sized	TRBJ1-1	CAWSVPRGVEAFF	TGTGCCTGGAGTGTACCTCGGGGCGTTGAAGCTTTCTTT
NA	TRBV30	16	NA	TRBJ1-3	CAWNNRYRDSGNTIYF	TGTGCCTGGAACAACCGCTACAGGGACTCTGGAAACACCATATATTTT
NA	TRBV23-1	13	NA	TRBJ2-7	CASSWRGPGEQYF	TGCGCCAGCAGCTGGCGGGGCCCCGGCGAGCAGTACTTC
NA	TRBV5-1	14	NA	TRBJ1-1	CASRQDPTNTEAFF	TGCGCCAGCCGACAGGATCCTACGAACACTGAAGCTTTCTTT
NA	TRBV11-3	14	few	TRBJ2-5	CASSFIRDGETQYF	TGTGCCAGCAGCTTCATAAGGGACGGCGAGACCCAGTACTTC
NA	TRBV27	14	NA	TRBJ1-3	CASSLAGSRNTIYF	TGTGCCAGCAGTTTGGCCGGGTCTCGGAACACCATATATTTT
NA	TRBV9	14	many	TRBJ2-7	CASSSGTLAYEQYF	TGTGCCAGCAGCTCCGGGACCCTAGCCTACGAGCAGTACTTC
TRBD2	TRBV10-2	12	NA	TRBJ2-7	CASGGLGGEQYF	TGCGCCAGCGGCGGACTAGGCGGAGAGCAGTACTTC
NA	TRBV10-3	15	few	TRBJ2-4	CAISESRVAKNIQYF	TGTGCCATCAGTGAGTCTAGAGTAGCCAAAAACATTCAGTACTTC
NA	TRBV6-8	15	many	TRBJ2-7	CASSYSIEGLHEQYF	TGTGCCAGCAGTTACTCGATCGAGGGCCTCCACGAGCAGTACTTC